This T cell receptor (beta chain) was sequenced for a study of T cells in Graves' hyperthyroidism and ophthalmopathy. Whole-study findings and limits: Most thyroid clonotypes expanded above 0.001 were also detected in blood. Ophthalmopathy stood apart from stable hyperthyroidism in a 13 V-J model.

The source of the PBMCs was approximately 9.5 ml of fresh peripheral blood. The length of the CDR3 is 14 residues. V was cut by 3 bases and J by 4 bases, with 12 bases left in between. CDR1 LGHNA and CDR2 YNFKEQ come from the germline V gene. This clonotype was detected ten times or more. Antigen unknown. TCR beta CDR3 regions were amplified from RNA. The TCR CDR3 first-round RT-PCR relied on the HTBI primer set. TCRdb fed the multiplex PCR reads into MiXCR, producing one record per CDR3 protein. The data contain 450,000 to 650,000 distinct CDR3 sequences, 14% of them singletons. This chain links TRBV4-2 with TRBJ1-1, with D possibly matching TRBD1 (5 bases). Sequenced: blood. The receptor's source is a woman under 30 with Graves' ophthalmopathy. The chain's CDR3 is CASSHDSAGTEAFF. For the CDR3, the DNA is TGTGCCAGCAGCCACGACAGTGCGGGCACTGAAGCTTTCTTT.